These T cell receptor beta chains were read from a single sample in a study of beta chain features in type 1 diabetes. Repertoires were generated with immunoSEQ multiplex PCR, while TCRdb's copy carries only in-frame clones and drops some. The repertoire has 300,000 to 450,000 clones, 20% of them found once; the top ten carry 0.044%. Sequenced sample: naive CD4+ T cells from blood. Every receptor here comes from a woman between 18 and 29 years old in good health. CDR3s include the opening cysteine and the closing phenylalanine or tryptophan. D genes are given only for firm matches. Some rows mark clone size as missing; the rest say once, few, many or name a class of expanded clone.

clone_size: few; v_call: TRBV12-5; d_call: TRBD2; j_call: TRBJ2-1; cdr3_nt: TGTGCTAGTGGTTTGGTCCTACGGGACTACTACAATGAGCAGTTCTTC; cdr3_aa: CASGLVLRDYYNEQFF
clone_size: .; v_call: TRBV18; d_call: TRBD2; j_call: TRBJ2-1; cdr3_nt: TGTGCCAGCTCACTCGGGACTAGCGGCCACAATGAGCAGTTCTTC; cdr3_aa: CASSLGTSGHNEQFF
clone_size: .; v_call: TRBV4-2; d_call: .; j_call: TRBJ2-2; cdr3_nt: TGTGCCAGCAGCCAAGATTTAACTAGCTCCTCCGGGGAGCTGTTTTTT; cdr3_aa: CASSQDLTSSSGELFF
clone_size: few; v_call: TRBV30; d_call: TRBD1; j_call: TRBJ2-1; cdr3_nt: TGTGCCTGGAGCGGGGACAGGGGGCGCGTCAATGAGCAGTTCTTC; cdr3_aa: CAWSGDRGRVNEQFF
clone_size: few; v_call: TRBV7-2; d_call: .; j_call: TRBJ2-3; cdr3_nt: TGTGCCAGCAGCTTTGGTCGTCCGCGGGATACGCAGTATTTT; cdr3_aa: CASSFGRPRDTQYF
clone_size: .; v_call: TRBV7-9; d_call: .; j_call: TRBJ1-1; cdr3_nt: TGTGCCAGCAGCCCGAGCTTCACTGAAGCTTTCTTT; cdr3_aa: CASSPSFTEAFF
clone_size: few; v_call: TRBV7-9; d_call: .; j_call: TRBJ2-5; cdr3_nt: TGTGCCAGCAGCTTAAGTATCTACGGGGAGACCCAGTACTTC; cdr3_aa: CASSLSIYGETQYF
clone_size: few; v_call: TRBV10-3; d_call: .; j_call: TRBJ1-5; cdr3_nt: TGTGCCATCAGTGAGATGGGGGCTGGGCAGCCCCAGCATTTT; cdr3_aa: CAISEMGAGQPQHF
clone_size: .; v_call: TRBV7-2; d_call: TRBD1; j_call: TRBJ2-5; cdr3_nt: TGTGCCAGCAGGGACGGGACAGTCCAAGAGACCCAGTACTTC; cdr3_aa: CASRDGTVQETQYF
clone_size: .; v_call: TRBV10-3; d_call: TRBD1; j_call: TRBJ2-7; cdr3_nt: TGTGCCATCAGTGAGTCGACAGGGACCTACGAGCAGTACTTC; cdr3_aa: CAISESTGTYEQYF
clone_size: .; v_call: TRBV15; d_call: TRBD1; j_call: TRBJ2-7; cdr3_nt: TGTGCCACCAGCAGCGGACAGGAACAGCAGTACTTC; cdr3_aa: CATSSGQEQQYF
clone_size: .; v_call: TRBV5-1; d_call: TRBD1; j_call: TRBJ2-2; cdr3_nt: TGCGCCAGCAGCACAGGGACAGAGACGAACACCGGGGAGCTGTTTTTT; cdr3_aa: CASSTGTETNTGELFF
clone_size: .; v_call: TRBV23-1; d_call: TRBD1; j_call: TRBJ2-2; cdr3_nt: TGCGCCAGCAGCCAGAACAGGGGGCCGAACACCGGGGAGCTGTTTTTT; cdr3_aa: CASSQNRGPNTGELFF
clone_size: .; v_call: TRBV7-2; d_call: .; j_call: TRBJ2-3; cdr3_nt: TGTGCCAGCAGTCGTGGGAGCGGAGATACGCAGTATTTT; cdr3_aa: CASSRGSGDTQYF
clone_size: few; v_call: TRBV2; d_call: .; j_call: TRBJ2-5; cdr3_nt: TGTGCCAGCAGGGGACTTAGAGGGTGGGGAGAGACCCAGTACTTC; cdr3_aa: CASRGLRGWGETQYF
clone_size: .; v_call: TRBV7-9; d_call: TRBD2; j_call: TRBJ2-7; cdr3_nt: TGTGCCAGCAGCGCGACTAGCGGGACGTACGAGCAGTACTTC; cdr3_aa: CASSATSGTYEQYF
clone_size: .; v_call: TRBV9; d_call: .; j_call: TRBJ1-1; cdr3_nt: TGTGCCAGCAGCGTAGGGTCAGGCTCGAACACTGAAGCTTTCTTT; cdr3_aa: CASSVGSGSNTEAFF
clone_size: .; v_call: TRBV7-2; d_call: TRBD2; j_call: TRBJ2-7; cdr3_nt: TGTGCCAGCAGCTCCGCTGGGACTAGCGGGTCCTACGAGCAGTACTTC; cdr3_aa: CASSSAGTSGSYEQYF
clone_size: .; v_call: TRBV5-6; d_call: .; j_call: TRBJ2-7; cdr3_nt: TGTGCCAGCAGCCGGTTGAGAGGCAACTACGAGCAGTACTTC; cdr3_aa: CASSRLRGNYEQYF
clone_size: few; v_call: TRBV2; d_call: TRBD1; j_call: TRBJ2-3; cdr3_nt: TGTGCCAGCAGTGCACAGGGGACAGATACGCAGTATTTT; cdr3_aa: CASSAQGTDTQYF
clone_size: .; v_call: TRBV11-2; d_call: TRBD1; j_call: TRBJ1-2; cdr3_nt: TGTGCCAGCAGCTCTTTAACAGGACAGGGGATCTATGGCTACACCTTC; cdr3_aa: CASSSLTGQGIYGYTF
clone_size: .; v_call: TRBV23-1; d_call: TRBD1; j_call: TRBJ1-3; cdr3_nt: TGCGCCAGCAGTCCCCACAGGGGGGCTTTTCCTGTCTCTGGAAACACCATATATTTT; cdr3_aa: CASSPHRGAFPVSGNTIYF
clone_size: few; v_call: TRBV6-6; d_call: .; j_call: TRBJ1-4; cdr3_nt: TGTGCCAGCAGTCCGCCGACAGGAACCTCGGAAAAACTGTTTTTT; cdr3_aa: CASSPPTGTSEKLFF
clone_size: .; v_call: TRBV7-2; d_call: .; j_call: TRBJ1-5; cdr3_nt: TGTGCCAGCAGTATTCTCCATCAGCCCCAGCATTTT; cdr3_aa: CASSILHQPQHF
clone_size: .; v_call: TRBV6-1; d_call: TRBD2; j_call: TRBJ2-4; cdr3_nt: TGTGCCAGCAGTGAAGGAGTTGCGGGAGGGGGAAACATTCAGTACTTC; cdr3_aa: CASSEGVAGGGNIQYF
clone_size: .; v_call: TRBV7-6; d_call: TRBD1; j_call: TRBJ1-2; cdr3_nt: TGTGCCAGCAGCTTAATAGGGGGGACAGGGATCGGCTACACCTTC; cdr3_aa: CASSLIGGTGIGYTF
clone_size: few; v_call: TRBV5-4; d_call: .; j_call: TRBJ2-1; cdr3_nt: TGTGCCAGCCGACCAGCGGGTGACCGGAATGAGCAGTTCTTC; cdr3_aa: CASRPAGDRNEQFF
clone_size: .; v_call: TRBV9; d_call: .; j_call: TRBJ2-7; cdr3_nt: TGTGCCAGCAGCGTAGATCGTAACAGCCCCTACGAGCAGTACTTC; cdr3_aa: CASSVDRNSPYEQYF
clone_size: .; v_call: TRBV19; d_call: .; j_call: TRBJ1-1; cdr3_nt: TGTGCCAGTAGTATTCTCCCGAACACTGAAGCTTTCTTT; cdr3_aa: CASSILPNTEAFF
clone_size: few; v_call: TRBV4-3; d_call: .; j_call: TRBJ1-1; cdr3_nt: TGCGCCAGCAGCCAAGATCCGGGTGTAGGTACTGAAGCTTTCTTT; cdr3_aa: CASSQDPGVGTEAFF
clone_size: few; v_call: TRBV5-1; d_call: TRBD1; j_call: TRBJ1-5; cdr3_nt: TGCGCCAGCAGCCCGGGACAGGGAGAGAGCAATCAGCCCCAGCATTTT; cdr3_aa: CASSPGQGESNQPQHF
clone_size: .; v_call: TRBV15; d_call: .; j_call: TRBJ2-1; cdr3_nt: TGTGCCACCAGCAGACAGGGTAATGAGCAGTTCTTC; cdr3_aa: CATSRQGNEQFF
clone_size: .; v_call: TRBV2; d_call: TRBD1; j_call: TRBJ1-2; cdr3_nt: TGTGCCAGCCGCCGGACAGGGGAAGGGCTTGGCTACACCTTC; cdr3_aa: CASRRTGEGLGYTF
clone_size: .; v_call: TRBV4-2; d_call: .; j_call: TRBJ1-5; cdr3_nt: TGTGCCAGCATTATATGGGGCCCCGATCAGCCCCAGCATTTT; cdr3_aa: CASIIWGPDQPQHF
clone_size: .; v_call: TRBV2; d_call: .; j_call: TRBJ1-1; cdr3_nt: TGTGCCAGCAGTGAGGACGGGAGCCTCGGAAAAATCTTT; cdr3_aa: CASSEDGSLGKIF
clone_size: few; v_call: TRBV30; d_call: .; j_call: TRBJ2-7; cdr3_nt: TGTGCCTGGAGGGGGGGCTCCTACGAGCAGTACTTC; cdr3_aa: CAWRGGSYEQYF
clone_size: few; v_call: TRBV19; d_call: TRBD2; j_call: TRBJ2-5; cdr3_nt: TGTGCCAGTAGTACTAGCGGAGACCAAGAGACCCAGTACTTC; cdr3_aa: CASSTSGDQETQYF
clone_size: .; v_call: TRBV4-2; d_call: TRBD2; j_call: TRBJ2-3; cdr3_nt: TGTGCCAGCAGCCAAGAGGGAGGGATCTTCACAGATACGCAGTATTTT; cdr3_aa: CASSQEGGIFTDTQYF
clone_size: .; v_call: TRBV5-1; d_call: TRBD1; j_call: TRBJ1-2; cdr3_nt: TGCGCCAGCAGCTTGGACGGGCAGGGGGCGCACGGCTACACCTTC; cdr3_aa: CASSLDGQGAHGYTF
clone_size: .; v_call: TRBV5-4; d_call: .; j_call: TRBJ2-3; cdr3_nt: TGTGCCAGCAGCTTCCAGGGAAGCACAGATACGCAGTATTTT; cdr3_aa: CASSFQGSTDTQYF
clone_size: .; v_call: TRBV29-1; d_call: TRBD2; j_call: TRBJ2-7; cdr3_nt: TGCAGCGTAGCGGGAGCGGGAGGAGTCGACGAGCAGTACTTC; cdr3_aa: CSVAGAGGVDEQYF
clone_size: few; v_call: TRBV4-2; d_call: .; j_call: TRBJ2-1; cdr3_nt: TGTGCCAGCAGCCAAGGTAGTGGGCCCCCGGGGTACAATGAGCAGTTCTTC; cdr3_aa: CASSQGSGPPGYNEQFF
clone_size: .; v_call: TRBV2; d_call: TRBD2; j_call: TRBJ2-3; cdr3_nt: TGTGCCAGCAGTGATCCGATACAGCGGGGGTTCCAAGGGTCCACAGATACGCAGTATTTT; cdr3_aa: CASSDPIQRGFQGSTDTQYF
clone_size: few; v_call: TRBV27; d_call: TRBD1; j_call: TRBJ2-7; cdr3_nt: TGTGCCAGCAGTTCACCCGGGACAGGGGCCTACGAGCAGTACTTC; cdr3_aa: CASSSPGTGAYEQYF
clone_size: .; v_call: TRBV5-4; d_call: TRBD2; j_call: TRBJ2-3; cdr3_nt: TGTGCCAGCAGCTTGACTAGCGGGAGTTACACAGATACGCAGTATTTT; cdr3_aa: CASSLTSGSYTDTQYF
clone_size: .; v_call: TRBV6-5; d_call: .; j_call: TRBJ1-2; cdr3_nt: TGTGCCAGCAGTTCCCGAAGGGGTGATGGCTACACCTTC; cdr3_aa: CASSSRRGDGYTF